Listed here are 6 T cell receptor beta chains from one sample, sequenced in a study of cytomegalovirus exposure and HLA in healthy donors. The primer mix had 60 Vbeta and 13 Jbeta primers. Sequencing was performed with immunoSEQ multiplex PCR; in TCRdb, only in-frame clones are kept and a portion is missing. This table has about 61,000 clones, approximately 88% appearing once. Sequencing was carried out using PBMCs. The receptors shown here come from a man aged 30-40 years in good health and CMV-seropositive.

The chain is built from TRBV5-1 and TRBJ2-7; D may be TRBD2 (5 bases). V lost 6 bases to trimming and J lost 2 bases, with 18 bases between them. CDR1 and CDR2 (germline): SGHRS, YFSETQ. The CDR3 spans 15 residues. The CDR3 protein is CASTLSPDLTYEQYF. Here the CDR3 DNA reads TGCGCCAGCACCTTATCCCCGGACTTGACCTACGAGCAGTACTTC.

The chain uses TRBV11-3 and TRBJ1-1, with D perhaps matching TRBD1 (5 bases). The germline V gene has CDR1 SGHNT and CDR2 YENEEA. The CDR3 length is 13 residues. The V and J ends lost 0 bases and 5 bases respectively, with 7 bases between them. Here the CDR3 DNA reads TGTGCCAGCAGCTTAGATCGGGGGACTGAAGCTTTCTTT. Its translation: CASSLDRGTEAFF.

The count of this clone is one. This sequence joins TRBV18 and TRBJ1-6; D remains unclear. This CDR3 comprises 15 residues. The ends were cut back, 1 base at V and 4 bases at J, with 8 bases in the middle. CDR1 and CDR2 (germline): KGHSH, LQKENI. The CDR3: CASSPRRAYNSPLHF. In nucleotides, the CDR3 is TGTGCCAGCTCACCACGGAGGGCGTATAATTCACCCCTCCACTTT. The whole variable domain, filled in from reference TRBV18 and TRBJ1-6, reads NAGVMQNPRHLVRRRGQEARLRCSPMKGHSHVYWYRQLPEEGLKFMVYLQKENIIDESGMPKERFSAEFPKEGPSILRIQQVVRGDSAAYFCASSPRRAYNSPLHFGNGTRLTVT.

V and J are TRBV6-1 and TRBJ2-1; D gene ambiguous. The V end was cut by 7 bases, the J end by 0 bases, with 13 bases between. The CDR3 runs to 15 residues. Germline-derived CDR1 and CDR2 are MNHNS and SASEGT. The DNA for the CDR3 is TGTGCCAGCACCATCTACCACGGCTCCTACAATGAGCAGTTCTTC. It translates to CASTIYHGSYNEQFF.

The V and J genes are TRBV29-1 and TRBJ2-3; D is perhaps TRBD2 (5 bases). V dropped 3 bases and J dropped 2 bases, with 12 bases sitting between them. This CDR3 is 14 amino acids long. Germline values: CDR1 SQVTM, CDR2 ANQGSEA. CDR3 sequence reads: CSVDSGLSTDTQYF. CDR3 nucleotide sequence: TGCAGCGTTGACAGCGGACTTTCCACAGATACGCAGTATTTT.

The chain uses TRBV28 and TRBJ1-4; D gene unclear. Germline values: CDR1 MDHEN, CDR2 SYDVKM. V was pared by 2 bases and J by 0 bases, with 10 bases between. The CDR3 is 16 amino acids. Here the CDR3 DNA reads TGTGCCAGCAGTTTAAGTCCGAGGGCAACTAATGAAAAACTGTTTTTT. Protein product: CASSLSPRATNEKLFF.